The 8 T cell receptor beta chains below come from one sample, sequenced in a study of shared clonotypes between healthy human individuals. Data came from immunoSEQ multiplex PCR; TCRdb stores just in-frame clones and leaves some out. The data show some 2,400,000 clones, about 94% seen once. Source material: naive CD4+ T cells sorted from blood. Subset reported: CD45RA+ positively selected. The receptors here all came from a man aged 18 to 29 in good health.

J is TRBJ2-5 and V is TRBV2; D could derive from TRBD1 or TRBD2 (5 bases each). Trimming removed 10 bases from V and 5 bases from J, with 23 bases in between. This CDR3 comprises 15 residues. Germline V gene sequence: CDR1 SNHLY, CDR2 FYNNEI. CDR3: CATTPGLPRGETQYF. The CDR3 region has the DNA TGTGCCACAACCCCGGGGCTCCCGAGAGGGGAGACCCAGTACTTC.

The chain has TRBV5-1 and TRBJ2-2; D is tentatively TRBD1 or TRBD2 (5 bases each). Trimming shortened V by 4 bases and J by 4 bases, and 11 bases separated the two germline ends. CDR1 SGHRS and CDR2 YFSETQ come from the germline V gene. The CDR3 consists of 14 residues. CDR3 DNA sequence: TGCGCCAGCAGCACAGGAGGCTCCACCGGGGAGCTGTTTTTT. Residues: CASSTGGSTGELFF.

V and J are TRBV9 and TRBJ1-1; 8 bases match TRBD1. This CDR3 spans 14 amino acids. V dropped 0 bases and J dropped 5; count of bases not matched to a gene: 3. Germline CDR1 SGDLS, CDR2 YYNGEE. CDR3 bases: TGTGCCAGCAGCGTAGCGACAGGGGTGACTGAAGCTTTCTTT. It encodes CASSVATGVTEAFF.

The DNA of the CDR3 is TGTGCCAGCAGCCATCCATGGCCGGGACTAGCGGTTCAAGAGACCCAGTACTTC. This sequence encodes CASSHPWPGLAVQETQYF. The chain has TRBV11-2 and TRBJ2-5; 11 positions match TRBD2. Per the germline V gene, CDR1 is SGHAT and CDR2 is FQNNGV. This CDR3 has 18 residues. With V trimmed by 5 bases and J by 2 bases, 13 bases remained unmatched.

This chain links TRBV25-1 with TRBJ2-5; D may be TRBD1 (5 bases). V was pared by 5 bases and J by 5 bases, with 18 bases between. Germline loops: CDR1 MGHDK, CDR2 SYGVNS. The CDR3 has 15 amino acids. The CDR3 region is CASSKLDSLRETQYF. The CDR3 DNA is TGTGCCAGCAGTAAACTCGACAGTTTGCGGGAGACCCAGTACTTC.

The chain carries TRBV19 and TRBJ1-4; D is possibly TRBD1 (6 bases). Per the germline V gene, CDR1 is LNHDA and CDR2 is SQIVND (reference sequence). This CDR3 has 15 residues. Trimming left V 8 bases short and J 7 bases short, with 20 bases between. For the CDR3, the DNA is TGTGCCAGTGGACAGATCGAACTCTCCAGTGAAAAACTGTTTTTT. Translated, it gives CASGQIELSSEKLFF.

CDR3: CASTGTGFNEQYF. DNA of the CDR3: TGTGCCAGCACCGGGACAGGGTTCAACGAGCAGTACTTC. This chain connects TRBV2 to TRBJ2-7; 9 nucleotides line up with TRBD1. Unmatched junction bases numbered 6, after V lost 7 bases and J lost 5 bases. Germline values: CDR1 SNHLY, CDR2 FYNNEI. The length of the CDR3 is 13 residues.

The V and J genes are TRBV11-2 and TRBJ1-2; weak D call: TRBD1 (5 bases). Trimming cost V 3 bases and J 1 base, with 12 bases left between them. Germline V lookup: CDR1 SGHAT, CDR2 FQNNGV. The CDR3 has 15 amino acids. The CDR3 reads CASSLGTSVNYGYTF. CDR3 nucleotide sequence: TGTGCCAGCAGCTTGGGGACCTCTGTTAACTATGGCTACACCTTC.